This is a list of T cell receptor beta chains from one sample in a study of cytomegalovirus exposure and HLA in healthy donors. TCRdb's table, derived via immunoSEQ multiplex PCR, lists solely in-frame clones and lacks some. In the table there are fewer than 90,000 clones, 84% of which are singletons. Sequences were obtained from PBMCs. These receptors were collected from a woman aged 18-35 years in good health and CMV-seropositive. Both conserved end residues are part of each CDR3. D genes are given only for firm matches. Rows give clone size only sometimes, using once, few, many, or a class for an expanded clone.

. | TRBJ1-4 | TRBV27 | . | TGTGCCAGCAGTCCGGGGGAAAAACTGTTTTTT | CASSPGEKLFF
TRBD1 | TRBJ1-4 | TRBV4-2 | . | TGTGCCAGCAGCCCGGGACAGGGGGGCGAAAAACTGTTTTTT | CASSPGQGGEKLFF
. | TRBJ2-1 | TRBV9 | . | TGTGCCAGCAGCCCCCCCGCTGGGAGCTCCTACAATGAGCAGTTCTTC | CASSPPAGSSYNEQFF
TRBD1 | TRBJ2-1 | TRBV11-3 | . | TGTGCCAGCAGCACAGGGACAGGTAAAAATGAGCAGTTCTTC | CASSTGTGKNEQFF
TRBD1 | TRBJ1-6 | TRBV19 | few | TGTGCCAGCCGCCAGGGGGAGTTCGATAATTCACCCCTCCACTTT | CASRQGEFDNSPLHF
. | TRBJ1-1 | TRBV18 | . | TGTGCCAGTGGCGGGGGGTCGGACACTGAAGCTTTCTTT | CASGGGSDTEAFF
. | TRBJ1-4 | TRBV4-1 | . | TGCGCCAGCAGCGTGAAGGGGCCAACTAATGAAAAACTGTTTTTT | CASSVKGPTNEKLFF
TRBD1 | TRBJ1-1 | TRBV6-1 | . | TGTGCCAGCAGTGGGGACAGGGGGCGTAACACTGAAGCTTTCTTT | CASSGDRGRNTEAFF
TRBD1 | TRBJ1-6 | TRBV7-6 | . | TGTGCCAGCAGCCCCATGGACAGGGGAGGATCACCCCTCCACTTT | CASSPMDRGGSPLHF
. | TRBJ1-6 | TRBV28 | . | TGTGCCAGCACCTCCCCATCAGGAAATTCACCCCTCCACTTT | CASTSPSGNSPLHF
TRBD2 | TRBJ2-1 | TRBV7-2 | once | TGTGCCAGCAGCTTAGTGGGTCTTGTAGCGGGGTCCTACAATGAGCAGTTCTTC | CASSLVGLVAGSYNEQFF
. | TRBJ2-3 | TRBV4-2 | . | TGTGCCAGCAGCCAAGATAGGGGGGGGGCCACAGATACGCAGTATTTT | CASSQDRGGATDTQYF
. | TRBJ2-5 | TRBV6-5 | . | TGTGCCAGCACCCCTAACCAGCTGGAAGGGGCCCAGTACTTC | CASTPNQLEGAQYF
. | TRBJ2-7 | TRBV18 | . | TGTGCCAGCTCACCCGCCTGGTCGACTACCTACGAGCAGTACTTC | CASSPAWSTTYEQYF